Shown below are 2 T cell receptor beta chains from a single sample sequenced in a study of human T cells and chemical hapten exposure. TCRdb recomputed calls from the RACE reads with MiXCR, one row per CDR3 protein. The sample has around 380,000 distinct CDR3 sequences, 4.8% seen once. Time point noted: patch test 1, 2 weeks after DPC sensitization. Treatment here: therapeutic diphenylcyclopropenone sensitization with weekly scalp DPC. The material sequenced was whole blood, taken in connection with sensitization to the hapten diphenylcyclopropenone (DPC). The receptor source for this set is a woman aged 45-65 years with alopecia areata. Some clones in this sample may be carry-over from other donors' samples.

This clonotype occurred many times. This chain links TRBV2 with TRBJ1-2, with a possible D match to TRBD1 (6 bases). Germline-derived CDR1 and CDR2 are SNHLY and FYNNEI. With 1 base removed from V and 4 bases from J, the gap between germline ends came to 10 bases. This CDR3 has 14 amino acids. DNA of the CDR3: TGTGCCAGCAGTGAAGGGGGGGCAGGCTATGGCTACACCTTC. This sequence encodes CASSEGGAGYGYTF.

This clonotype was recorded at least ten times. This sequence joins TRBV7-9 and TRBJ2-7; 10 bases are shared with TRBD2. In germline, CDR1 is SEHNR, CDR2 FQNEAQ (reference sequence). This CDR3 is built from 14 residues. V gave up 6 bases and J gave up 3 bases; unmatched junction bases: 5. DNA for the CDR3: TGTGCCAGCAGTCGGACTAGCGGAAGCTACGAGCAGTACTTC. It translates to CASSRTSGSYEQYF.